The 12 T cell receptor beta chains listed next were all sequenced from one sample in a study of blood T cell repertoires in COVID-19. The data were produced by immunoSEQ multiplex PCR, yet TCRdb's version contains in-frame clones alone and is incomplete. The table shows about 350,000 clones, with less than 90% occurring only once. Sequenced material: PBMCs or T cells enriched from blood (not recorded which). The receptors derive from a woman in her 30s who had recovered from COVID-19.

This clone was picked up one time. The chain links TRBV19 to TRBJ2-1; 8 bases line up with TRBD2. CDR3 length: 14 residues. In germline, CDR1 is LNHDA, CDR2 SQIVND (reference sequence). Trimming at V came to 6 bases and at J to 2 bases, leaving 3 bases not matched to a gene. CDR3 DNA: TGTGCCAGTAGCTGGACTAGCCCCTACAATGAGCAGTTCTTC. It translates to CASSWTSPYNEQFF.

The genes are TRBV11-2 and TRBJ2-1, with a tentative D call TRBD2 (6 bases). Trimming cost V 1 base and J 3 bases, with 16 bases left between them. The CDR3 extends over 17 amino acids. Germline values: CDR1 SGHAT, CDR2 FQNNGV. Here the CDR3 DNA reads TGTGCCAGCAGCTTAGCGGGGGTATCCATTCACTACAATGAGCAGTTCTTC. It specifies CASSLAGVSIHYNEQFF.

This clone was observed a handful of times. The chain recombines TRBV6-5 with TRBJ1-1; D remains unclear. The CDR3 extends over 11 amino acids. V lost 11 bases, J lost 1 base, and 8 bases lay in between. Germline V gene sequence: CDR1 MNHEY, CDR2 SVGAGI. The CDR3 reads CAAAANTEAFF. CDR3 DNA sequence: TGTGCCGCCGCGGCGAACACTGAAGCTTTCTTT.

The genes are TRBV27 and TRBJ2-5; no definite D call. Trimming shortened V by 6 bases and J by 7 bases, and 15 bases separated the two germline ends. Per the germline V gene, CDR1 is MNHEY and CDR2 is SMNVEV (reference sequence). CDR3 length: 13 amino acids. As DNA, the CDR3 is TGTGCCAGCAGCCTCGTGGGCTTTGGGACCCAGTACTTC. This encodes CASSLVGFGTQYF.

This clone was counted between two and nine times. The sample holds other DNA sequences that translate to the same CDR3. The chain employs TRBV9 and TRBJ2-2; 9 bases map to TRBD2. Per germline, CDR1 SGDLS and CDR2 YYNGEE. Losses at the gene ends were 2 bases for V and 1 base for J; bases not matched to a gene: 0. This CDR3 has 15 residues. This chain's CDR3 is CASSVSGGNTGELFF. In DNA form, the CDR3 reads TGTGCCAGCAGCGTTAGCGGGGGGAACACCGGGGAGCTGTTTTTT.

V gene TRBV24-1 combines with J gene TRBJ2-1, with TRBD2 matching over 10 bases. Germline lookup yields CDR1 KGHDR and CDR2 SFDVKD. V was pared by 9 bases and J by 5 bases, with 6 bases of the junction left unmatched. The CDR3 is 14 residues long. CDR3 DNA: TGTGCCACCCGCGGACTAGCGGAACACAATGAGCAGTTCTTC. Encoded protein: CATRGLAEHNEQFF.

The J gene is TRBJ2-4, the V gene TRBV6-5, with 9 bases matching TRBD1. Germline loops: CDR1 MNHEY, CDR2 SVGAGI. The CDR3 consists of 14 residues. V lost 7 bases and J lost 6; bases outside the gene matches: 7. In DNA form, the CDR3 reads TGTGCCAGCAACCCGGGACAGGGCCTAAACATTCAGTACTTC. It codes for CASNPGQGLNIQYF.

The chain employs TRBV6-4 and TRBJ2-2; TRBD1 might be the D (5 bases). The germline gives CDR1 MRHNA, CDR2 SNTAGT. The CDR3 runs 15 residues. Trimming left V 4 bases short and J 5 bases short, with 14 bases between. CDR3 amino acids: CASSVGAFGTGELFF. The CDR3 DNA reads TGTGCCAGCAGTGTAGGGGCCTTCGGAACCGGGGAGCTGTTTTTT.

The chain has TRBV28 and TRBJ2-3; 11 positions agree with TRBD2. J gave up 8 bases and V 10 bases, and 14 bases lay outside the gene matches. The CDR3 loop spans 15 amino acids. Germline V gene sequence: CDR1 MDHEN, CDR2 SYDVKM. In DNA form, the CDR3 reads TGTGCCACCGACCTAGCGGGGGGTGTATTGGGTACGCAGTATTTT. Translating it yields CATDLAGGVLGTQYF.

The rearrangement links TRBV6-2 or TRBV6-3 to TRBJ1-5; D is uncertain. This CDR3 is 11 amino acids long. The ends were cut back, 5 bases at V and 7 bases at J, with 6 bases in the middle. Germline values: CDR1 MNHEY, CDR2 SVGEGT. CDR3 nucleotides: TGTGCCAGCAGTGGCGGCCAGCCCCAGCATTTT. Its translation is CASSGGQPQHF.

V is TRBV3-1 (or the pseudogene TRBV3-2) and J is TRBJ1-4, with a possible D match to TRBD1 (5 bases). The CDR3 is made up of 19 amino acids. CDR1 LGHDT and CDR2 YNNKEL come from the germline V gene (reference sequence). V lost 4 bases and J lost 0, with 21 bases in between. The DNA for the CDR3 is TGTGCCAGCAGCCTACCAGCGATCGTAGGGACTGCAACTAATGAAAAACTGTTTTTT. Protein product: CASSLPAIVGTATNEKLFF.

V and J are TRBV5-4 and TRBJ1-2; TRBD1 matches 12 bases. The V gene's germline CDR1 is SGHNT and CDR2 YYREEE (reference sequence). This CDR3 is 17 amino acids long. J was trimmed by 4 bases and V by 0 bases; bases with no gene match: 7. CDR3 sequence (DNA): TGTGCCAGCAGCTTGGGGGGACAGGGGGCGATATCCTATGGCTACACCTTC. It specifies CASSLGGQGAISYGYTF. The entire variable domain, with the rest obtained from reference TRBV5-4 and TRBJ1-2, is as follows: ETGVTQSPTHLIKTRGQQVTLRCSSQSGHNTVSWYQQALGQGPQFIFQYYREEENGRGNFPPRFSGLQFPNYSSELNVNALELDDSALYLCASSLGGQGAISYGYTFGSGTRLTVV.